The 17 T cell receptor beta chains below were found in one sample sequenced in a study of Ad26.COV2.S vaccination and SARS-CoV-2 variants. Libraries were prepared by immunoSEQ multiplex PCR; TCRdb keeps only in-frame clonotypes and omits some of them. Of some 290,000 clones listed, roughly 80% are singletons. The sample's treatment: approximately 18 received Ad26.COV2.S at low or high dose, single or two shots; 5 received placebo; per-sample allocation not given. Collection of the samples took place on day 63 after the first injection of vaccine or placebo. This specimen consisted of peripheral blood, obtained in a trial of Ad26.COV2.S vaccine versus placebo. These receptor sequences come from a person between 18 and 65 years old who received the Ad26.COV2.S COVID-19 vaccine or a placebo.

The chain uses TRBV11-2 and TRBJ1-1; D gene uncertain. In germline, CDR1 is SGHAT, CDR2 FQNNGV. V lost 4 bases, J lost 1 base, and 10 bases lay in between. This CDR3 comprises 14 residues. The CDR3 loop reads CASSSRRQNTEAFF. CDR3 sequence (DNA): TGTGCCAGCAGCTCACGACGGCAGAACACTGAAGCTTTCTTT.

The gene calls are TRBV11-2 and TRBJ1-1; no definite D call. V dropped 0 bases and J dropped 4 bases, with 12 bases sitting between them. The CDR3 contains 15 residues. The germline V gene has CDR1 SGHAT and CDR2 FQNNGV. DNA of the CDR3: TGTGCCAGCAGCTTAGAGGGAGGGCTAGTCACTGAAGCTTTCTTT. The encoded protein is CASSLEGGLVTEAFF. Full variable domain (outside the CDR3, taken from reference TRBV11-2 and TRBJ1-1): EAGVAQSPRYKIIEKRQSVAFWCNPISGHATLYWYQQILGQGPKLLIQFQNNGVVDDSQLPKDRFSAERLKGVDSTLKIQPAKLEDSAVYLCASSLEGGLVTEAFFGQGTRLTVV.

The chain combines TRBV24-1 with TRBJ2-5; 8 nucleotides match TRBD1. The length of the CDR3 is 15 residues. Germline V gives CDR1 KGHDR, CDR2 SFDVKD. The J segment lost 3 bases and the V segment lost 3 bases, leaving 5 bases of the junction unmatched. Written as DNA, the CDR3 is TGTGCCACCAGTGATCCCCGGACAGGGAAAGAGACCCAGTACTTC. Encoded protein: CATSDPRTGKETQYF.

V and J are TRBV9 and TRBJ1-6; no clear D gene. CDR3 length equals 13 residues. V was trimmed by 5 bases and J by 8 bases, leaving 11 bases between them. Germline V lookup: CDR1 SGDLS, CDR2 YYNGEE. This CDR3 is CASRGEGYSPLHF. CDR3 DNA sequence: TGTGCCAGCAGGGGAGAGGGATATTCACCCCTCCACTTT.

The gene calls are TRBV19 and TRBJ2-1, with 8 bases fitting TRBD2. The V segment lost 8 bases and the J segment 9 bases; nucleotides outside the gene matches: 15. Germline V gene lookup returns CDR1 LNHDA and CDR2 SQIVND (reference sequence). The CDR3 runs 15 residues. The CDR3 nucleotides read TGTGCCAGTTGGGCCCAGGGGCGGGGGGCGTCTGAGCAGTTCTTC. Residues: CASWAQGRGASEQFF.

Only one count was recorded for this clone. The CDR3 sequence is CASSSGVGEKLFF. Here the CDR3 DNA reads TGTGCCAGCAGCTCGGGGGTTGGGGAAAAACTGTTTTTT. The V call is TRBV7-9, the J call TRBJ1-4, with D tentatively TRBD1 (5 bases). Germline loops: CDR1 SEHNR, CDR2 FQNEAQ (reference sequence). The CDR3 is 13 amino acids. The V end was cut by 4 bases, the J end by 8 bases, with 11 bases between.

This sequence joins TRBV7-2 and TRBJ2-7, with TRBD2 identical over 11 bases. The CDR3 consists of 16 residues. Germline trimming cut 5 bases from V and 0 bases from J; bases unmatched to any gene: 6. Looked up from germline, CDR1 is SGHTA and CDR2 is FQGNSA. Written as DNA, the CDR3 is TGTGCCAGCAGCGTTCATAGCGGGGGGGCCTCCTACGAGCAGTACTTC. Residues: CASSVHSGGASYEQYF.

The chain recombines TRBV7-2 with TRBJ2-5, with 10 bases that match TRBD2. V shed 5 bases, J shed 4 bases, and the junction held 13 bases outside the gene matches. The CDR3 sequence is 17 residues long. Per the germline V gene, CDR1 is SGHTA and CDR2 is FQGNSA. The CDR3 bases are TGTGCCAGCAGCCCTCAACTAGCGGGACGAGTTCGAGAGACCCAGTACTTC. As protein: CASSPQLAGRVRETQYF.

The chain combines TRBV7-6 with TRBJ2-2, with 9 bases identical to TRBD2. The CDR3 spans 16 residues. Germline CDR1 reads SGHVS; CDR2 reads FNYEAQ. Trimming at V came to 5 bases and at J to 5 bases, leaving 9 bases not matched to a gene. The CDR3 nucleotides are TGTGCCAGCAGCCGGAGCGGGGGGCCGTGGACCGGGGAGCTGTTTTTT. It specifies CASSRSGGPWTGELFF.

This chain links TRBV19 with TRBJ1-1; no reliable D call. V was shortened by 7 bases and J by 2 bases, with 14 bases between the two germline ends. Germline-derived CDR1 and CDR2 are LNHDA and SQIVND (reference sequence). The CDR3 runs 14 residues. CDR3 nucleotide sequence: TGTGCCAGTACCCCGGACGGAACCAACACTGAAGCTTTCTTT. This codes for CASTPDGTNTEAFF.

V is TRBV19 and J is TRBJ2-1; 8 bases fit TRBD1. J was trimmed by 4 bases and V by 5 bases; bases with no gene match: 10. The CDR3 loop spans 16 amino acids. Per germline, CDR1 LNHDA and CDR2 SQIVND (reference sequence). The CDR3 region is CASSLTGDRTYNEQFF. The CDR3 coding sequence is TGTGCCAGTAGTCTCACCGGGGACAGGACATACAATGAGCAGTTCTTC. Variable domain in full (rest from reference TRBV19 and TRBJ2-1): DGGITQSPKYLFRKEGQNVTLSCEQNLNHDAMYWYRQDPGQGLRLIYYSQIVNDFQKGDIAEGYSVSREKKESFPLTVTSAQKNPTAFYLCASSLTGDRTYNEQFFGPGTRLTVL.

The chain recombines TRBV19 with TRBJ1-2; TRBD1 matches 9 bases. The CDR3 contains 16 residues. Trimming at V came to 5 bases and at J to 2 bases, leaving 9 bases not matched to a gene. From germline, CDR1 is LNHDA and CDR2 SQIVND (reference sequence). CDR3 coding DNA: TGTGCCAGTAGTGTGCCGGGACAGGGAGAAAACTATGGCTACACCTTC. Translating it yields CASSVPGQGENYGYTF.

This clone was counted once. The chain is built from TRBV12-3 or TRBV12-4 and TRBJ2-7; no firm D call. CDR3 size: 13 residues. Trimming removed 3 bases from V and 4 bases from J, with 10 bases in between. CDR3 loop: CASSFSPTYEQYF. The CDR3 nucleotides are TGTGCCAGCAGTTTTTCCCCAACTTACGAGCAGTACTTC.

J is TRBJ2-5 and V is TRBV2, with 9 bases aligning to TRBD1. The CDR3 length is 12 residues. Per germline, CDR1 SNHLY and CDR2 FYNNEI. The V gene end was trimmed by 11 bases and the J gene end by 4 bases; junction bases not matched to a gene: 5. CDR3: CAGGQGRETQYF. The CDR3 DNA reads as TGTGCCGGTGGACAGGGGCGAGAGACCCAGTACTTC.

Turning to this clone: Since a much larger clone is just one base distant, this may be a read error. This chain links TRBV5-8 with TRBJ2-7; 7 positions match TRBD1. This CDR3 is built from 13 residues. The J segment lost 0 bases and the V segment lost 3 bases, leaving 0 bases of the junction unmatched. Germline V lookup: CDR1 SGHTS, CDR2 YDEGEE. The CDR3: CASSWTGSYEQYF. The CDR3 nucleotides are TGTGCCAGCAGCTGGACAGGCTCCTACGAGCAGTACTTC.

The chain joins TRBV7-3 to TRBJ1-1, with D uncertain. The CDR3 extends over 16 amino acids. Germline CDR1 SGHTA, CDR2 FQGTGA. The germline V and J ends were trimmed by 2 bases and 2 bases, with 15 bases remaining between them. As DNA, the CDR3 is TGTGCCAGCAGCTTACAACCATTGGCAGGTAACACTGAAGCTTTCTTT. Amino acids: CASSLQPLAGNTEAFF.

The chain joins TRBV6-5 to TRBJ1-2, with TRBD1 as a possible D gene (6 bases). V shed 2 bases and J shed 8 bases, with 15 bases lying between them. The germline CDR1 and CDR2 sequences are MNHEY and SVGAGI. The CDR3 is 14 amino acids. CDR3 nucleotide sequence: TGTGCCAGCAGTTACGCAGGGGAGACACACGGCTACACCTTC. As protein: CASSYAGETHGYTF.